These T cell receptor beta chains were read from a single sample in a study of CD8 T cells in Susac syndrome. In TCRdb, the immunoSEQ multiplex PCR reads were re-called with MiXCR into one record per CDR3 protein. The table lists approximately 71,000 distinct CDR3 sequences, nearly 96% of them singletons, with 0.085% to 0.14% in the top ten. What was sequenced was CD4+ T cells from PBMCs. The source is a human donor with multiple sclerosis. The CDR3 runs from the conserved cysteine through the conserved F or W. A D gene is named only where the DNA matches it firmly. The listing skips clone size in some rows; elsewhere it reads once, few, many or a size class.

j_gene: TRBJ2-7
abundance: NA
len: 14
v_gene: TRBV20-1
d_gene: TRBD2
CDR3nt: TGCAGTGCCTTCGGCGGGGGGGGAACCTACGAGCAGTACTTC
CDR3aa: CSAFGGGGTYEQYF

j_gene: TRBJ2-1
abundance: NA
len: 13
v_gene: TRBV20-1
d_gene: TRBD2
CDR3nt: TGCAGTGCTGACCAGGGACTAGCACGTGAGCAGTTCTTC
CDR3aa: CSADQGLAREQFF

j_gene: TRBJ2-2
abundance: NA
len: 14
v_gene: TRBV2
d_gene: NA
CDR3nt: TGTGCCAGCAGCCCAGGGGGGTTCACCGGGGAGCTGTTTTTT
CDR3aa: CASSPGGFTGELFF

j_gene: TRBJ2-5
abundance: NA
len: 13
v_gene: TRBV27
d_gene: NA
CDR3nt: TGTGCCAGCAGTCTTCGCCCGGCGGAGACCCAGTACTTC
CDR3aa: CASSLRPAETQYF

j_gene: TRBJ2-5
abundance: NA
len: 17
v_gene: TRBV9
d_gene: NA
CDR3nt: TGTGCCAGCAGCGTGGGAGTCGCGGACTCTCCCAAGGAGACCCAGTACTTC
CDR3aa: CASSVGVADSPKETQYF

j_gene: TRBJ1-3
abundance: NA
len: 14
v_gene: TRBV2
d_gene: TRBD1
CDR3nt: TGTGCCAGCAGTTTCGACAGGGACGGAAACACCATATATTTT
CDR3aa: CASSFDRDGNTIYF

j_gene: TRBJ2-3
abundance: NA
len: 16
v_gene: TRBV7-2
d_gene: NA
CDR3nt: TGTGCCAGCAGCTTAGCTCTGGGGCTTAGCACAGATACGCAGTATTTT
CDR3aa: CASSLALGLSTDTQYF

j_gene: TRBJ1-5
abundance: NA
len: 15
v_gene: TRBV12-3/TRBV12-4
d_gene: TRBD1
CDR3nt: TGTGCCAGCAGTCCAGGGGGGTCCAGCAATCAGCCCCAGCATTTT
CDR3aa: CASSPGGSSNQPQHF

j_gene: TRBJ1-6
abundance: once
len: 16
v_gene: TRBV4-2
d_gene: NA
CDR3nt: TGTGCCAGCAGCCAAGCGGCAGTCTCCTATAATTCACCCCTCCACTTT
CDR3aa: CASSQAAVSYNSPLHF

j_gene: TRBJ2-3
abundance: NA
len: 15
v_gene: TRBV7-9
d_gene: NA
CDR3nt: TGTGCCAGCAGAACCGGTAGGGGGGGCACAGATACGCAGTATTTT
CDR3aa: CASRTGRGGTDTQYF

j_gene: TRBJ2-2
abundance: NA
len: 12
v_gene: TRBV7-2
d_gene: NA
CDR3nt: TGTGCCAGCAGCCTTAGAACCGGGGAGCTTTTTTTT
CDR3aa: CASSLRTGELFF